The present T cell receptor beta chain was sequenced within a study of Ad26.COV2.S vaccination and SARS-CoV-2 variants. Study findings and constraints: Vaccinated and placebo-treated recipients had similar non-spike TCR breadth.

The V and J ends lost 0 bases and 6 bases respectively, with 3 bases between them. The CDR3 sequence is 11 residues long. CDR1 and CDR2 from the germline V gene are SGHDT and YYEEEE. Treatment noted: 15 to 20 received Ad26.COV2.S at low or high dose, single or two shots; roughly five received placebo; per-sample allocation not given. Specimen acquisition occurred on day 63 following the initial vaccine or placebo injection. Generated by immunoSEQ multiplex PCR, the TCRdb table keeps only in-frame clones and is missing some. The sample holds 400,000 to 500,000 clones, 88% seen once. A remark on this clone: Its matching antigen is unknown.

This sample comprised peripheral blood, obtained in a trial of Ad26.COV2.S vaccine versus placebo. The chain links TRBV5-6 to TRBJ2-5; D is uncertain. This receptor was identified in a person between 18 and 60 years old who received the Ad26.COV2.S COVID-19 vaccine or a placebo. The CDR3 is CASSLVKTQYF. DNA of the CDR3: TGTGCCAGCAGCTTGGTAAAGACCCAGTACTTC.